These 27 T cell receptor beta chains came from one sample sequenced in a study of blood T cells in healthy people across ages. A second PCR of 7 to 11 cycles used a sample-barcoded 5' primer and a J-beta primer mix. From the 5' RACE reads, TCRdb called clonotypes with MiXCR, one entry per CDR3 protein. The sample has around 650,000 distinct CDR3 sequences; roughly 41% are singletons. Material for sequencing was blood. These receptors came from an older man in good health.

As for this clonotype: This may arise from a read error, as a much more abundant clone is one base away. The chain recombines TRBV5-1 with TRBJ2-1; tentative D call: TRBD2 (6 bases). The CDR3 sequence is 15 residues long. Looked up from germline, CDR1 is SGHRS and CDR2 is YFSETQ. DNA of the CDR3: TGCGCCAGCGGCTTGGAGGGAGAAGCCTACAATGAGCAGTTCTTC. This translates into CASGLEGEAYNEQFF. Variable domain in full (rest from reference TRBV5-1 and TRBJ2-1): KAGVTQTPRYLIKTRGQQVTLSCSPISGHRSVSWYQQTPGQGLQFLFEYFSETQRNKGNFPGRFSGRQFSNSRSEMNVSTLELGDSALYLCASGLEGEAYNEQFFGPGTRLTVL.

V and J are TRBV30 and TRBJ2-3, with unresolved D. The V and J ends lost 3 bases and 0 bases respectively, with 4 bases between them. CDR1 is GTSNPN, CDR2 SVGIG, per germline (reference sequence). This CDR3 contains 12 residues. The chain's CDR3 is CAWRGSTDTQYF. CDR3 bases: TGTGCCTGGAGGGGTAGCACAGATACGCAGTATTTT.

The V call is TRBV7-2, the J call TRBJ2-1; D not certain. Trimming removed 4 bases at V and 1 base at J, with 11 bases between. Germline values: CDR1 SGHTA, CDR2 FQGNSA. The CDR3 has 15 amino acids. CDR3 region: CASSSDSGSYNEQFF. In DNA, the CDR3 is TGTGCCAGCAGCTCCGACTCCGGTTCCTACAATGAGCAGTTCTTC.

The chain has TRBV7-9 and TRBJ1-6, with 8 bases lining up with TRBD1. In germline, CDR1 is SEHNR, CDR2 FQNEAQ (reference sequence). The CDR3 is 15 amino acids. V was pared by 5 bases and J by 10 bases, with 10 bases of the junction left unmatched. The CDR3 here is CASSKTAGQESPLHF. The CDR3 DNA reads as TGTGCCAGCAGCAAGACAGCGGGACAGGAGTCACCCCTCCACTTT.

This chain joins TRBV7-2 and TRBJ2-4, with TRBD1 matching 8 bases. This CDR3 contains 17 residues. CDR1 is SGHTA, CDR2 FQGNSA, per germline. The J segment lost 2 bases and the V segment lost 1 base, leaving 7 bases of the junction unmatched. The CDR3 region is CASSLDPGGLSKNIQYF. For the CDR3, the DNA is TGTGCCAGCAGCTTAGACCCAGGGGGCCTTTCCAAAAACATTCAGTACTTC.

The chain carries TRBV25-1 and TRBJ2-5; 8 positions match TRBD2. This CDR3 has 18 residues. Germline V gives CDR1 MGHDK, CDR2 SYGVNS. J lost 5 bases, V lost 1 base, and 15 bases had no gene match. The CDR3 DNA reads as TGTGCCAGCAGTGAATCCGGGCGTGGGGGAGCGGGAGCTGAGACCCAGTACTTC. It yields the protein CASSESGRGGAGAETQYF.

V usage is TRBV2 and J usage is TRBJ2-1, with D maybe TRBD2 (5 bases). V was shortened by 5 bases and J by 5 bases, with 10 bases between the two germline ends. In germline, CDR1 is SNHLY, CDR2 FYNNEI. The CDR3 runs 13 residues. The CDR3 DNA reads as TGTGCCAGCAGTAAAGACTACAACAATGAGCAGTTCTTC. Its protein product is CASSKDYNNEQFF. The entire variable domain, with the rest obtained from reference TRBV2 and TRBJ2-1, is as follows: EPEVTQTPSHQVTQMGQEVILRCVPISNHLYFYWYRQILGQKVEFLVSFYNNEISEKSEIFDDQFSVERPDGSNFTLKIRSTKLEDSAMYFCASSKDYNNEQFFGPGTRLTVL.

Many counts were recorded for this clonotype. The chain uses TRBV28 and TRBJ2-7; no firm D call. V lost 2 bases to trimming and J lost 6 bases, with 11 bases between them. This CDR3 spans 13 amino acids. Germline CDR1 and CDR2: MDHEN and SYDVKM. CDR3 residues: CASSLPPPSEQYF. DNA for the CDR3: TGTGCCAGCAGTTTACCGCCCCCCAGCGAGCAGTACTTC. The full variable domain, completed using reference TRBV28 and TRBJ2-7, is DVKVTQSSRYLVKRTGEKVFLECVQDMDHENMFWYRQDPGLGLRLIYFSYDVKMKEKGDIPEGYSVSREKKERFSLILESASTNQTSMYLCASSLPPPSEQYFGPGTRLTVT.

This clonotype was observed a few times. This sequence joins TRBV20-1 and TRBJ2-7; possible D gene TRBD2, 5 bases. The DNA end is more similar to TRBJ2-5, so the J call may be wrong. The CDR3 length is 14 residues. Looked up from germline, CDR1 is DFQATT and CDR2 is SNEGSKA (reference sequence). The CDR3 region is CSARIAGSMETQYF. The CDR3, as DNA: TGCAGTGCTAGAATCGCGGGTAGTATGGAGACCCAGTACTTC.

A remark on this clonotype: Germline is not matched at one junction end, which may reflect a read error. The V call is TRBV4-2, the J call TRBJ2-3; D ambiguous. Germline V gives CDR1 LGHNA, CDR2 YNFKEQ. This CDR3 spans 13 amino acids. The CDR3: CASRPEAQDAQYF. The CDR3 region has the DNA TGTGCCAGCAGACCTGAGGCCCAAGATGCGCAGTATTTT.

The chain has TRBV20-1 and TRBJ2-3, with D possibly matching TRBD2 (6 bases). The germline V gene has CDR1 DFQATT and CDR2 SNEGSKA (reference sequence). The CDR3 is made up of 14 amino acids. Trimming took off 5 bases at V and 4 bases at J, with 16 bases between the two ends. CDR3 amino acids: CSAQGRGVADTQYF. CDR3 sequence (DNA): TGCAGTGCTCAAGGGCGGGGTGTTGCAGATACGCAGTATTTT.

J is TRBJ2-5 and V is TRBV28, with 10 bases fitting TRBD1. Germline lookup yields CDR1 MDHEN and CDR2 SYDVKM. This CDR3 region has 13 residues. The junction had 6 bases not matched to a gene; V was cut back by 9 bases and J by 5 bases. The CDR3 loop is CARYDRGRETQYF. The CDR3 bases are TGTGCCAGATATGACAGGGGGCGGGAGACCCAGTACTTC.

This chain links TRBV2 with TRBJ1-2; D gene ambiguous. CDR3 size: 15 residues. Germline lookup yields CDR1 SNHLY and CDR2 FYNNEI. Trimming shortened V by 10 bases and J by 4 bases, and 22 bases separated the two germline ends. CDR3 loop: CANHPEGSEIYGYTF. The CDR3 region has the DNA TGTGCCAACCACCCGGAAGGGTCGGAGATCTATGGCTACACCTTC.

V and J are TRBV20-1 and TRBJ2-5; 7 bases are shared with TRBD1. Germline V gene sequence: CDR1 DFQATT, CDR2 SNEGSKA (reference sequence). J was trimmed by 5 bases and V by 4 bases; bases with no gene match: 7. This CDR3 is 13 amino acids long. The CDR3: CSAKETGTETQYF. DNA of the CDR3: TGCAGTGCTAAGGAGACAGGGACGGAGACCCAGTACTTC.

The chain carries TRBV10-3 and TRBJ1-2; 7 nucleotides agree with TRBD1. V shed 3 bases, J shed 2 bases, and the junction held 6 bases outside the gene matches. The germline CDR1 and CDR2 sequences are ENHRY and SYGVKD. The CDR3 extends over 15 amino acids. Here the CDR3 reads CAISDTGAMNYGYTF. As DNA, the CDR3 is TGTGCCATCAGTGATACAGGGGCGATGAACTATGGCTACACCTTC.

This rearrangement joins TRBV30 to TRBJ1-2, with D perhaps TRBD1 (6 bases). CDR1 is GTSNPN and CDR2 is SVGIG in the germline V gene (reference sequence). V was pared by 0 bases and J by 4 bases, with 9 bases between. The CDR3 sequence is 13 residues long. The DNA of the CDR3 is TGTGCCTGGAGTGTCCTACAGGGCTATGGCTACACCTTC. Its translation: CAWSVLQGYGYTF.

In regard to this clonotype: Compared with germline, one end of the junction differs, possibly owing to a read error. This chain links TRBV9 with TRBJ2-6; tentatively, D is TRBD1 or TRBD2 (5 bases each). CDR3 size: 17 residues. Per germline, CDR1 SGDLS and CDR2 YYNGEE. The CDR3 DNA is TGTGCCAGCAGCACGAAGGGGTGGGAGTCTGGGGCCAACGTCCCGACTTTC. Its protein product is CASSTKGWESGANVPTF.

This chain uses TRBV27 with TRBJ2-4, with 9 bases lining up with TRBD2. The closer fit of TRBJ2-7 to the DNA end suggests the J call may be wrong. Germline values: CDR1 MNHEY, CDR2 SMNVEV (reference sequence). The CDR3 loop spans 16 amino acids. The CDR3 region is CASSLWGAGGHYEQYF. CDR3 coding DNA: TGTGCCAGCAGTTTATGGGGGGCGGGAGGGCACTACGAGCAGTACTTC.

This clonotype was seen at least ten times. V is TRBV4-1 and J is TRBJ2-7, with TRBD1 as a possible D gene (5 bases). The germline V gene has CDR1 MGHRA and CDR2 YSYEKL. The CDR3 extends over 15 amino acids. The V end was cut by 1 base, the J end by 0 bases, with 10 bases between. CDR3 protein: CASSQGPGPSYEQYF. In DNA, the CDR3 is TGCGCCAGCAGCCAAGGACCAGGGCCCTCCTACGAGCAGTACTTC.

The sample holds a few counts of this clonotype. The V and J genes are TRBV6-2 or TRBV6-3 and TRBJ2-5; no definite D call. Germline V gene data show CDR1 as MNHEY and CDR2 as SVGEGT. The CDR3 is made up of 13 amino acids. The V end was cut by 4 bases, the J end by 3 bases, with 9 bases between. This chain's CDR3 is CASSCWAEETQYF. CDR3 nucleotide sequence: TGTGCCAGCAGTTGTTGGGCGGAAGAGACCCAGTACTTC.

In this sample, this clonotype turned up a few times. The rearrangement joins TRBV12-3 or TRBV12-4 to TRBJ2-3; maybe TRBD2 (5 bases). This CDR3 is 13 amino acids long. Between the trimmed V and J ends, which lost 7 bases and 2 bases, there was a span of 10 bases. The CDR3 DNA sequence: TGTGCCAGCAACAGACTATACACAGATACGCAGTATTTT. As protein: CASNRLYTDTQYF.

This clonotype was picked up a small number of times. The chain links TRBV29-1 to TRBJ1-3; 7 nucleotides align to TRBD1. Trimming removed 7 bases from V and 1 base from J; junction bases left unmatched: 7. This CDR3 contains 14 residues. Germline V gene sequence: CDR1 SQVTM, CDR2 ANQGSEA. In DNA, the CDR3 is TGCAGCGGTCGGGACAGAGGGTCTGGAAACACCATATATTTT. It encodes CSGRDRGSGNTIYF.

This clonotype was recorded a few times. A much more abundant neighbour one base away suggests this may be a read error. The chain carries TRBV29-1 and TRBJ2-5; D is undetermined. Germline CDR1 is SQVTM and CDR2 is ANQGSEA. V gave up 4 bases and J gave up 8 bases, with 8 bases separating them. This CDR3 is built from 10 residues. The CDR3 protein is CSVGEQTQYF. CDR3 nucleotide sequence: TGCAGCGTTGGGGAACAAACCCAGTACTTC.

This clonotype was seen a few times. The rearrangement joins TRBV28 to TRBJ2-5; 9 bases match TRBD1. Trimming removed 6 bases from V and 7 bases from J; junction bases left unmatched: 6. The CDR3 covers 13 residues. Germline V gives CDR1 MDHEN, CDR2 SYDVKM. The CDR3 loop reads CASSTGQGVTQYF. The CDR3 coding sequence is TGTGCCAGCAGCACGGGACAGGGTGTGACCCAGTACTTC.

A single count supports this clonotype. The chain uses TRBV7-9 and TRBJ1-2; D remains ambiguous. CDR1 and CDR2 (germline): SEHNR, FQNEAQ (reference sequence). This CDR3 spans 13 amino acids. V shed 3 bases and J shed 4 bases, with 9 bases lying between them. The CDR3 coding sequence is TGTGCCAGCAGCTTGGCCCTCTTCTATGGCTACACCTTC. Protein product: CASSLALFYGYTF.

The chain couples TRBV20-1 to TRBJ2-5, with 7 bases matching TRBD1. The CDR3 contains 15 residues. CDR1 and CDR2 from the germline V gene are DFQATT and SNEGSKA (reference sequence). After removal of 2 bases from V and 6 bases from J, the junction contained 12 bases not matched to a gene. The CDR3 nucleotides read TGCAGTGCTAGACCAAGAAACAGGGGTTCGAAGACCCAGTACTTC. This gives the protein CSARPRNRGSKTQYF.

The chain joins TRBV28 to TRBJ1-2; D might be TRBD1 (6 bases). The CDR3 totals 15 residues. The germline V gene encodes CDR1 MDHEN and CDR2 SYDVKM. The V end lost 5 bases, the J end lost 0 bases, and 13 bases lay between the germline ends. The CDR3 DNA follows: TGTGCCAGCAGTGATCCAGGGGCAGCTAACTATGGCTACACCTTC. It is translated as CASSDPGAANYGYTF.